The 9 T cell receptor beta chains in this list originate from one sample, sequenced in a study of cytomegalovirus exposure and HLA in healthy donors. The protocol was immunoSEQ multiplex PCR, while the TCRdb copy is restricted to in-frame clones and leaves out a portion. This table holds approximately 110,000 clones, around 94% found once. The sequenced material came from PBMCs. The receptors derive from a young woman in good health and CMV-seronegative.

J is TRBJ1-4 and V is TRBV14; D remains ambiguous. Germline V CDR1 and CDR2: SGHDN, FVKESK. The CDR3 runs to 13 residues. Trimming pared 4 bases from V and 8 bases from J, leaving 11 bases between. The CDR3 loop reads CASSLRLGEKLFF. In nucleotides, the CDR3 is TGTGCCAGCAGCCTTAGACTCGGGGAAAAACTGTTTTTT.

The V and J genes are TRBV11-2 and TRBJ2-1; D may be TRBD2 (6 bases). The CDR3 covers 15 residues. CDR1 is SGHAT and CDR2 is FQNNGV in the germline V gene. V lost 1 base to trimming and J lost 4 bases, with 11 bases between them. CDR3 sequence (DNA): TGTGCCAGCAGCTTAGCGGGGGAACTATACAATGAGCAGTTCTTC. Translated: CASSLAGELYNEQFF.

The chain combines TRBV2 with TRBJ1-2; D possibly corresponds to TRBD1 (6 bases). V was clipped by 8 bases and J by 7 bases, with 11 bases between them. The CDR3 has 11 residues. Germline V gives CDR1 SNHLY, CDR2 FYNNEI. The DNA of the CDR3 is TGTGCCAGCGGGGGGGCGGTTGGCTACACCTTC. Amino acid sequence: CASGGAVGYTF.

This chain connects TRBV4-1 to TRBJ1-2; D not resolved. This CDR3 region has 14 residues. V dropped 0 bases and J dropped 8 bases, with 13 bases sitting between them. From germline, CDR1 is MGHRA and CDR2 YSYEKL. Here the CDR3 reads CASSQDTEGHGYTF. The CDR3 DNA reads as TGCGCCAGCAGCCAAGATACTGAGGGTCACGGCTACACCTTC.

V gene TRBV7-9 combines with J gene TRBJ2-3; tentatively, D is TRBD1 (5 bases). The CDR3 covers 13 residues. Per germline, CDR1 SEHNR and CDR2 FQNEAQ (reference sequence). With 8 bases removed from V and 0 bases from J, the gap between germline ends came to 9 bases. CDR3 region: CASQGASTDTQYF. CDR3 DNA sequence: TGTGCCAGCCAGGGTGCTAGCACAGATACGCAGTATTTT. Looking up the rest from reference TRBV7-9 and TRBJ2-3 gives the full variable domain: DTGVSQNPRHKITKRGQNVTFRCDPISEHNRLYWYRQTLGQGPEFLTYFQNEAQLEKSRLLSDRFSAERPKGSFSTLEIQRTEQGDSAMYLCASQGASTDTQYFGPGTRLTVL.

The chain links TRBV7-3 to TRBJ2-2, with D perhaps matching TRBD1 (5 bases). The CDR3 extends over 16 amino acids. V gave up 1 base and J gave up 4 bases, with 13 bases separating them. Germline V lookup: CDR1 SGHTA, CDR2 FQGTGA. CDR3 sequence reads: CASSLMDNQGTGELFF. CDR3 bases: TGTGCCAGCAGCTTAATGGACAACCAGGGCACCGGGGAGCTGTTTTTT.

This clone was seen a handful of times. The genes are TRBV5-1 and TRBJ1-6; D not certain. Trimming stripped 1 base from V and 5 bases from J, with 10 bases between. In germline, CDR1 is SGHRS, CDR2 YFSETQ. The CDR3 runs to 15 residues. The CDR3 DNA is TGCGCCAGCAGCTTGTCCCAACCGGATAATTCACCCCTCCACTTT. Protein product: CASSLSQPDNSPLHF.

Here the CDR3 DNA reads TGTGCCAGCAGCGAAACAGGATTGGGAAGGGAAAAACTGTTTTTT. This codes for CASSETGLGREKLFF. The chain joins TRBV5-6 to TRBJ1-4; tentatively, D is TRBD1 (5 bases). Deletions cut 4 bases from V and 8 bases from J, with 18 bases between. Germline V gene sequence: CDR1 SGHDT, CDR2 YYEEEE. The CDR3 has 15 amino acids.

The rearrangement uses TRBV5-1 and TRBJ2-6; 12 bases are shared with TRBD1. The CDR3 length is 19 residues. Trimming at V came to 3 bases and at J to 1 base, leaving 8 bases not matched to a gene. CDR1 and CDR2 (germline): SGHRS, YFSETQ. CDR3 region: CASSSFPGQGASGANVLTF. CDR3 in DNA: TGCGCCAGCAGCTCGTTCCCGGGACAGGGGGCTTCTGGGGCCAACGTCCTGACTTTC.